This note documents a single TCR beta chain sequence. Its target is not known. Per the original methods: Out-of-frame sequences were removed, leaving 2 million to 2.5 million distinct TCRbeta sequences. The table came from immunoSEQ multiplex PCR; TCRdb's copy has only in-frame clones and leaves some out. The V and J calls and clone size come from that table; D and trimming were worked out from the DNA. The profile covers some 26,000 clones, with about three quarters appearing a single time and 0.85% to 1.2% taken by the ten largest. Single viable CD3+CD4+CD8-CD45RO+ cells were sorted as the memory CD4+ T cells. The record originates from a study of memory CD4+ T cells and cytomegalovirus serostatus. Study outcomes and limitations: A US-trained random forest predicted CMV serostatus with median AUC around 0.9. Each of approximately 73 CMV-associated TCRbeta sequences occurred in one to five individuals. The CMV-associated TCR signature appears largely within the CD4+ memory repertoire.

From germline, CDR1 is SGHVS and CDR2 FNYEAQ. V dropped 5 bases and J dropped 0; count of bases not matched to a gene: 7. CDR3 length: 18 amino acids. The chain recombines TRBV7-6 with TRBJ2-7; 16 bases fit TRBD2. Sequenced material: memory CD4+ T cells from blood. This clonotype was obtained from an adult in good health and CMV-seronegative. The CDR3 sequence: CASSLGLAGGTSSYEQYF. The CDR3 DNA reads as TGTGCCAGCAGCCTGGGACTAGCGGGGGGGACGAGCTCCTACGAGCAGTACTTC.